The rows below give T cell receptor beta chains drawn from one sample of a study of regulatory T cells in long-lasting Graves disease. TCRdb re-derived calls from the multiplex PCR reads in MiXCR, one entry per CDR3 protein. The profile covers about 470,000 distinct CDR3 sequences, with around a fifth appearing a single time and 7% to 9% taken by the ten largest. Sequencing used peripheral blood mononuclear cells (PBMCs), obtained when the disease was refractory, from a patient treated with antithyroid drugs. The origin of the receptors is a female donor with Graves disease. Each CDR3 is given with its conserved first and last residue. Fields, in order: V gene, J gene, CDR3 protein.

v_call: TRBV11-3; j_call: TRBJ2-5; cdr3_aa: CASSSGQGSETQYF
v_call: TRBV6-1; j_call: TRBJ2-5; cdr3_aa: CAEGDREGLETQYF
v_call: TRBV10-1; j_call: TRBJ1-1; cdr3_aa: CASSESPATNTEAFF
v_call: TRBV7-2; j_call: TRBJ1-4; cdr3_aa: CASSPHEGLREKLFF
v_call: TRBV24-1; j_call: TRBJ2-5; cdr3_aa: CATSVGPLDRGQWETQYF
v_call: TRBV27; j_call: TRBJ2-5; cdr3_aa: CASSLSVGRGRETQYF
v_call: TRBV10-1; j_call: TRBJ2-7; cdr3_aa: CASSEFTGTGLRVYEQYF
v_call: TRBV24-1; j_call: TRBJ1-5; cdr3_aa: CATSGEGGNQPQHF
v_call: TRBV19; j_call: TRBJ1-4; cdr3_aa: CASRQGEKLFF
v_call: TRBV6-1; j_call: TRBJ1-1; cdr3_aa: CATLEVLNTEAFF
v_call: TRBV3-1; j_call: TRBJ2-4; cdr3_aa: CASSQGTGEVKNIQYF
v_call: TRBV3-1; j_call: TRBJ2-7; cdr3_aa: CASSQVYGTSGTGEQYF
v_call: TRBV19; j_call: TRBJ2-7; cdr3_aa: CASSIPLGEQYF
v_call: TRBV6-1; j_call: TRBJ2-7; cdr3_aa: CASTLGGSNSYEQYF
v_call: TRBV30; j_call: TRBJ2-7; cdr3_aa: CAWSEGPEQYF
v_call: TRBV28; j_call: TRBJ2-4; cdr3_aa: CASSLGMDRGNIQYF
v_call: TRBV15; j_call: TRBJ1-4; cdr3_aa: CATSRDQGEKLFF
v_call: TRBV28; j_call: TRBJ2-7; cdr3_aa: CASSLLPGLSYEQYF
v_call: TRBV12-3/TRBV12-4; j_call: TRBJ2-7; cdr3_aa: CASRASASYEQYF
v_call: TRBV15; j_call: TRBJ1-2; cdr3_aa: CATGDYGYTF
v_call: TRBV5-5; j_call: TRBJ1-2; cdr3_aa: CASSFTTLNYGYTF
v_call: TRBV3-1; j_call: TRBJ1-1; cdr3_aa: CASSQVHTEAFF
v_call: TRBV10-3; j_call: TRBJ2-7; cdr3_aa: CAISDLLTDYEQYF
v_call: TRBV14; j_call: TRBJ1-2; cdr3_aa: CASSHWTGQGYTF
v_call: TRBV27; j_call: TRBJ1-5; cdr3_aa: CASRQEQGRDQPQHF
v_call: TRBV9; j_call: TRBJ2-5; cdr3_aa: CASSHRASVGETQYF
v_call: TRBV20-1; j_call: TRBJ2-7; cdr3_aa: CSAGLGRGEQYF
v_call: TRBV19; j_call: TRBJ2-2; cdr3_aa: CASSGTPTGELFF
v_call: TRBV4-2; j_call: TRBJ1-3; cdr3_aa: CASSQGQNRGLGNTIYF
v_call: TRBV12-3/TRBV12-4; j_call: TRBJ2-7; cdr3_aa: CASSLTGFEQYF
v_call: TRBV12-3/TRBV12-4; j_call: TRBJ2-7; cdr3_aa: CASSLAYLSYEQYF
v_call: TRBV7-8; j_call: TRBJ1-2; cdr3_aa: CASSLDEPYGYTF
v_call: TRBV2; j_call: TRBJ1-1; cdr3_aa: CASRGQPNTEAFF
v_call: TRBV27; j_call: TRBJ2-2; cdr3_aa: CASSYSNRGVTGELFF
v_call: TRBV27; j_call: TRBJ2-7; cdr3_aa: CASSLRGQTSYERYF
v_call: TRBV7-2; j_call: TRBJ2-5; cdr3_aa: CASSLMASGGQETQYF
v_call: TRBV7-2; j_call: TRBJ2-7; cdr3_aa: CASSIVGREQYF
v_call: TRBV6-1; j_call: TRBJ2-6; cdr3_aa: CASSSVRAGANVLTF
v_call: TRBV24-1; j_call: TRBJ2-2; cdr3_aa: CATSDPPGLAGVTGELFF
v_call: TRBV28; j_call: TRBJ2-7; cdr3_aa: CASSSLGGYEQYF
v_call: TRBV6-1; j_call: TRBJ1-2; cdr3_aa: CASRPALGTLHGYTF
v_call: TRBV12-3/TRBV12-4; j_call: TRBJ1-2; cdr3_aa: CASYRGGYTF